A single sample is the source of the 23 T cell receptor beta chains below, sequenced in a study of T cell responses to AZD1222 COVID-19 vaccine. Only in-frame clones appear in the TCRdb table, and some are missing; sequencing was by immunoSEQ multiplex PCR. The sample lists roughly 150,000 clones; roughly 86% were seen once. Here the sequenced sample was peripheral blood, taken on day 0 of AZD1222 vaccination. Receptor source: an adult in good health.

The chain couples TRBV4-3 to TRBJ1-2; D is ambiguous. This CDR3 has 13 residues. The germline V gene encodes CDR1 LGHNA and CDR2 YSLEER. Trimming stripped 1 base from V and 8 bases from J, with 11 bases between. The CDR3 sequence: CASSQVLFSGYTF. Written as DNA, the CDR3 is TGCGCCAGCAGCCAAGTTTTATTTTCAGGCTACACCTTC.

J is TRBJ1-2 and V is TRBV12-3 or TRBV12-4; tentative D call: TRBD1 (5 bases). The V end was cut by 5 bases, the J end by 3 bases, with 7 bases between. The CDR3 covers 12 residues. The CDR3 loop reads CASSRDHYGYTF. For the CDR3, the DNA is TGTGCCAGCAGTCGGGACCACTATGGCTACACCTTC.

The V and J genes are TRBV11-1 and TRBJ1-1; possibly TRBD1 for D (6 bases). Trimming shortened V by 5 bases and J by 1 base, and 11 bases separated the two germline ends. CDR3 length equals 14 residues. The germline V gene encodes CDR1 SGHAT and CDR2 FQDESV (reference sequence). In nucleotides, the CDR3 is TGTGCCAGCAGCAGCCGGGGGGCGAACACTGAAGCTTTCTTT. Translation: CASSSRGANTEAFF.

Written as DNA, the CDR3 is TGTGCCAGCTCACAGTCCCAAGCAAGCAATCAGCCCCAGCATTTT. Translating gives CASSQSQASNQPQHF. The chain couples TRBV18 to TRBJ1-5; D gene uncertain. CDR3 length: 15 residues. Between the trimmed V and J ends, which lost 4 bases and 1 base, there was a span of 11 bases. CDR1 is KGHSH and CDR2 is LQKENI in the germline V gene. The full variable domain, rest sourced from reference TRBV18 and TRBJ1-5, is NAGVMQNPRHLVRRRGQEARLRCSPMKGHSHVYWYRQLPEEGLKFMVYLQKENIIDESGMPKERFSAEFPKEGPSILRIQQVVRGDSAAYFCASSQSQASNQPQHFGDGTRLSIL.

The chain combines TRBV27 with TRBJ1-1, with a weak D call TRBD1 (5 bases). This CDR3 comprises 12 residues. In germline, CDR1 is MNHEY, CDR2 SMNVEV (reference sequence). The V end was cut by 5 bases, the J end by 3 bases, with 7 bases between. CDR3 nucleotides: TGTGCCAGCAGTACGACAGACACTGAAGCTTTCTTT. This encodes CASSTTDTEAFF.

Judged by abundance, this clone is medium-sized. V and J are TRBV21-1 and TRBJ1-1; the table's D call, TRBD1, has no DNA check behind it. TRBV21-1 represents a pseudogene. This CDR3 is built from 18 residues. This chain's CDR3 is CASSSKETGGKWDTEAFF. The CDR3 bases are TGTGCCAGCAGCTCCAAGGAAACAGGGGGGAAGTGGGACACTGAAGCTTTCTTT.

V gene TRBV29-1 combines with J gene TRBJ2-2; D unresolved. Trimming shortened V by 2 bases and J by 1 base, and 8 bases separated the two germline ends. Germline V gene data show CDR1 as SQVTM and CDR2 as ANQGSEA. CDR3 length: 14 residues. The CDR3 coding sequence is TGCAGCGTTGAAAAGTTCATGAACACCGGGGAGCTGTTTTTT. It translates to CSVEKFMNTGELFF.

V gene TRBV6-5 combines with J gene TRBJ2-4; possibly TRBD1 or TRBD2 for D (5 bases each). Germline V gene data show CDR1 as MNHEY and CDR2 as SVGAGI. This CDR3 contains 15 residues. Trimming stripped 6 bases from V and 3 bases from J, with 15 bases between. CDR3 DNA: TGTGCCAGCAGACAGACCGGGACCTACAAAAACATTCAGTACTTC. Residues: CASRQTGTYKNIQYF.

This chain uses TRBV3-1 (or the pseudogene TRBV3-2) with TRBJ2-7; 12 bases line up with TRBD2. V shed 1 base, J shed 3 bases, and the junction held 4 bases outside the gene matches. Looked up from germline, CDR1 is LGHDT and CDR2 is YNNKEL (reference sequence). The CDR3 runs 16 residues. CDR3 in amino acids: CASSQGASGGGYEQYF. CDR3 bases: TGTGCCAGCAGCCAAGGGGCTAGCGGGGGGGGCTACGAGCAGTACTTC.

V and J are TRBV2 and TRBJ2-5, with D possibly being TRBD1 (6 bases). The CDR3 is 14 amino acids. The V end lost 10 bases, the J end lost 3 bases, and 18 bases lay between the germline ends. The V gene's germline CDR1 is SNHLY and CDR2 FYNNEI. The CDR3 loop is CATGGRDGEETQYF. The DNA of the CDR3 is TGTGCCACTGGGGGCAGGGACGGAGAAGAGACCCAGTACTTC. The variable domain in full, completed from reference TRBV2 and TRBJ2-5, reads EPEVTQTPSHQVTQMGQEVILRCVPISNHLYFYWYRQILGQKVEFLVSFYNNEISEKSEIFDDQFSVERPDGSNFTLKIRSTKLEDSAMYFCATGGRDGEETQYFGPGTRLLVL.

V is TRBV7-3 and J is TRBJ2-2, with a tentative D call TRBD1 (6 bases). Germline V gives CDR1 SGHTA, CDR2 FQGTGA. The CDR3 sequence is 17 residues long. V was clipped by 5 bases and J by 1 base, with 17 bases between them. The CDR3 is CASSPTVRTVNTGELFF. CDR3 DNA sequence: TGTGCCAGCAGCCCAACCGTCCGGACAGTGAACACCGGGGAGCTGTTTTTT.

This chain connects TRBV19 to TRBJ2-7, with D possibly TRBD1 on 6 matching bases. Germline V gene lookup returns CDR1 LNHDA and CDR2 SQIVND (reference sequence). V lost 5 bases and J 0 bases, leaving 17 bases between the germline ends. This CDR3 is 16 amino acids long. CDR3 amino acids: CASSAYREDPSYEQYF. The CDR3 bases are TGTGCCAGTAGTGCCTACAGGGAAGATCCCTCCTACGAGCAGTACTTC.

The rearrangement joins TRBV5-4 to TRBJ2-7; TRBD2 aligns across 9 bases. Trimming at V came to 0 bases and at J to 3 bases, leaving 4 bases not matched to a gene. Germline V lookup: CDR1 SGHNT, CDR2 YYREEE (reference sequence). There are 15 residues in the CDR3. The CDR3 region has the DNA TGTGCCAGCAGCTTGGAGTCTAGCGGGGACTACGAGCAGTACTTC. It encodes CASSLESSGDYEQYF.

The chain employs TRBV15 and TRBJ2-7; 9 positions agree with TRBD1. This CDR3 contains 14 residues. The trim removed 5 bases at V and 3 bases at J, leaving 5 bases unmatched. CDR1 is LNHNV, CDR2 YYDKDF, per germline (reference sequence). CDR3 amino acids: CATSPQTGGYEQYF. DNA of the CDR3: TGTGCCACCAGCCCTCAGACAGGGGGCTACGAGCAGTACTTC.

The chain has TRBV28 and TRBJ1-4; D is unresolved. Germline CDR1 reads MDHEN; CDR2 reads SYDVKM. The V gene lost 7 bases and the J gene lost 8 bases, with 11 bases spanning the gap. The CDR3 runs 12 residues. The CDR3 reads CASTTRREKLFF. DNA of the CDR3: TGTGCCAGCACTACTCGGCGGGAAAAACTGTTTTTT.

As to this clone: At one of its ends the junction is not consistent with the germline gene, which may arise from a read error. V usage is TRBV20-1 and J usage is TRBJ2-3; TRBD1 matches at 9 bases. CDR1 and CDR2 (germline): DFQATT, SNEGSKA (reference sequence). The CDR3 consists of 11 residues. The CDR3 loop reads CSARDRGTTDF. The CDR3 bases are TGCAGTGCTAGGGACAGGGGCACCACGGATTTT.

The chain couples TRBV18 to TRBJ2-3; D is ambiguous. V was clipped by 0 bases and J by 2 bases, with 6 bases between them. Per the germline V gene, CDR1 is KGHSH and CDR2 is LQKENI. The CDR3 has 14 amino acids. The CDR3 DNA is TGTGCCAGCTCACCACCATGGCCCACAGATACGCAGTATTTT. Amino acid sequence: CASSPPWPTDTQYF. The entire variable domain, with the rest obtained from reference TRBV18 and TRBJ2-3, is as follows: NAGVMQNPRHLVRRRGQEARLRCSPMKGHSHVYWYRQLPEEGLKFMVYLQKENIIDESGMPKERFSAEFPKEGPSILRIQQVVRGDSAAYFCASSPPWPTDTQYFGPGTRLTVL.

DNA for the CDR3: TGTGCCAGCAGTGAATATTTCCGGCAGGGGCCCACAGATACGCAGTATTTT. Its protein product is CASSEYFRQGPTDTQYF. The J gene is TRBJ2-3, the V gene TRBV2, with a tentative D call TRBD1 (6 bases). The CDR3 contains 17 residues. The germline V gene encodes CDR1 SNHLY and CDR2 FYNNEI. Trimming took 2 bases from V and 2 from J, leaving 17 bases between them. The variable domain in full, completed from reference TRBV2 and TRBJ2-3, reads EPEVTQTPSHQVTQMGQEVILRCVPISNHLYFYWYRQILGQKVEFLVSFYNNEISEKSEIFDDQFSVERPDGSNFTLKIRSTKLEDSAMYFCASSEYFRQGPTDTQYFGPGTRLTVL.

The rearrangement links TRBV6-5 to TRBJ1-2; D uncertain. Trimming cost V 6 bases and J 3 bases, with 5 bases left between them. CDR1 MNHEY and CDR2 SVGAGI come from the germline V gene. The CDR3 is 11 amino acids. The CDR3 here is CASRADYGYTF. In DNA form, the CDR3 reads TGTGCCAGCAGGGCAGACTATGGCTACACCTTC.

CDR3 sequence reads: CASSLSRGGNTEAFF. Written as DNA, the CDR3 is TGTGCCAGCAGTTTATCTCGGGGGGGTAACACTGAAGCTTTCTTT. This chain connects TRBV27 to TRBJ1-1; possibly TRBD1 for D (5 bases). V dropped 0 bases and J dropped 2 bases, with 10 bases sitting between them. The CDR3 is 15 amino acids. Looked up from germline, CDR1 is MNHEY and CDR2 is SMNVEV (reference sequence).

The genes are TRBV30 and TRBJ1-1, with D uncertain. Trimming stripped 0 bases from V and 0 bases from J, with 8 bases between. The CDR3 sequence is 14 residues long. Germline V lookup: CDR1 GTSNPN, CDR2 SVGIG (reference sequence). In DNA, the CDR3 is TGTGCCTGGAGTGTCCCCAACATGAACACTGAAGCTTTCTTT. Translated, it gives CAWSVPNMNTEAFF.

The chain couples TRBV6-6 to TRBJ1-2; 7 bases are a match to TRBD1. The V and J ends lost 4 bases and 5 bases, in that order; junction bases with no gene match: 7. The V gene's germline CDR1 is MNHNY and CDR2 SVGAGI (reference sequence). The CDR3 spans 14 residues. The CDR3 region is CASSFGTDSYGYTF. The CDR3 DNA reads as TGTGCCAGCAGTTTCGGGACAGACAGTTATGGCTACACCTTC.

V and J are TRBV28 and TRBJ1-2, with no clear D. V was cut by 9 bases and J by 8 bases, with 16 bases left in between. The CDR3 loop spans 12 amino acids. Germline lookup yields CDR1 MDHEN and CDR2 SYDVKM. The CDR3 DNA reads TGTGCCAGTATTAACACCGAGGACGGCTACACCTTC. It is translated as CASINTEDGYTF.